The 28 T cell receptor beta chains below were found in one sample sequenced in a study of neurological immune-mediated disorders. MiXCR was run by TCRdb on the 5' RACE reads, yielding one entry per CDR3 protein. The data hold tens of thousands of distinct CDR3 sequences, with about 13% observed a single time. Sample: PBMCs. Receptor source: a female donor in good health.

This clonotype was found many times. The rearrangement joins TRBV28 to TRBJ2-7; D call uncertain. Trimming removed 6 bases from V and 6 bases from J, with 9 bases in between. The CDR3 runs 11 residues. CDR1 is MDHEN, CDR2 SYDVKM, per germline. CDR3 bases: TGTGCCAGCAGCTTAGTGTTCGAGCAGTACTTC. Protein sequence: CASSLVFEQYF. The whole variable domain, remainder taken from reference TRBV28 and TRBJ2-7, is DVKVTQSSRYLVKRTGEKVFLECVQDMDHENMFWYRQDPGLGLRLIYFSYDVKMKEKGDIPEGYSVSREKKERFSLILESASTNQTSMYLCASSLVFEQYFGPGTRLTVT.

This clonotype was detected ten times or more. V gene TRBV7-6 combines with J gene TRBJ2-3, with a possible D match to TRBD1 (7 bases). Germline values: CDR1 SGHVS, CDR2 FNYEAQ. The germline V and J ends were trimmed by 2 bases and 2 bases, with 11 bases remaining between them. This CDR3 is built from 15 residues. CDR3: CASSLRRGATDTQYF. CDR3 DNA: TGTGCCAGCAGCTTACGCAGGGGGGCCACAGATACGCAGTATTTT.

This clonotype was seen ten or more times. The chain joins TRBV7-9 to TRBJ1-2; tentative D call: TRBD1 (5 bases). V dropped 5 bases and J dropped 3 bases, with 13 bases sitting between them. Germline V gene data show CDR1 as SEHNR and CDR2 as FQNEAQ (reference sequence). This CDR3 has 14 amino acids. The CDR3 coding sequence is TGTGCCAGCAGCCTCACAGGCGCGGACTATGGCTACACCTTC. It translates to CASSLTGADYGYTF.

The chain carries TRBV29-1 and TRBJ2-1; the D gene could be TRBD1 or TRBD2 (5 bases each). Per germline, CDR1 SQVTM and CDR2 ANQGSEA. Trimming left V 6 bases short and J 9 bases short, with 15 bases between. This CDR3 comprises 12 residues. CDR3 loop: CSVRRAGSEQFF. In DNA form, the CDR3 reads TGCAGCGTCCGCAGGGCGGGTAGTGAGCAGTTCTTC.

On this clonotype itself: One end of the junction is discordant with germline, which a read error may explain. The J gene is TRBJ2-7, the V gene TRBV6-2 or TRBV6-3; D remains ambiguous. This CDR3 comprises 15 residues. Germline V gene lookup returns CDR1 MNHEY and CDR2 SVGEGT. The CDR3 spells CTSSYPKGQAYERYF. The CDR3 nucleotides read TGTACCAGCAGTTACCCGAAGGGCCAAGCCTACGAGCGGTACTTC.

CDR3 nucleotide sequence: TGTGCCAGCAGCCCCGGCCGGGCCCCTAATGAAAAACTGTTTTTT. As protein: CASSPGRAPNEKLFF. V gene TRBV6-6 combines with J gene TRBJ1-4; D gene ambiguous. The CDR3 is 15 amino acids. The V end was cut by 6 bases, the J end by 3 bases, with 14 bases between. Germline values: CDR1 MNHNY, CDR2 SVGAGI (reference sequence).

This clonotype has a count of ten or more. CDR3 nucleotide sequence: TGTGCCAGCAGCTTAGTCTATGGGCCCCAGCATTTT. It encodes CASSLVYGPQHF. The chain carries TRBV7-2 and TRBJ1-5; D is unresolved. The CDR3 has 12 residues. With 1 base removed from V and 9 bases from J, the gap between germline ends came to 7 bases. Germline V gene data show CDR1 as SGHTA and CDR2 as FQGNSA.

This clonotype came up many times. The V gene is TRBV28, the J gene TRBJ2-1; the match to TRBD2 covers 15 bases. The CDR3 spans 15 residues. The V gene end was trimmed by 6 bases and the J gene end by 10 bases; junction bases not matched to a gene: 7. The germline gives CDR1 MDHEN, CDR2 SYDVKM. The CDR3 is CASRPGLAGGSEQFF. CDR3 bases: TGTGCCAGCAGACCGGGACTAGCGGGGGGCTCGGAGCAGTTCTTC.

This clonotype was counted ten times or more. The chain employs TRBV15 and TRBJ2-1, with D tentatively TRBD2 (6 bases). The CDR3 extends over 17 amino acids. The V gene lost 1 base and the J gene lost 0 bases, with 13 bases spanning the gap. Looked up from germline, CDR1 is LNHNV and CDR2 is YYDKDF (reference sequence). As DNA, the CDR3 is TGTGCCACCAGCAGAGCGCGGGGTTCGAGCTCCTACAATGAGCAGTTCTTC. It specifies CATSRARGSSSYNEQFF. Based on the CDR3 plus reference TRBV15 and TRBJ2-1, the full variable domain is DAMVIQNPRYQVTQFGKPVTLSCSQTLNHNVMYWYQQKSSQAPKLLFHYYDKDFNNEADTPDNFQSRRPNTSFCFLDIRSPGLGDTAMYLCATSRARGSSSYNEQFFGPGTRLTVL.

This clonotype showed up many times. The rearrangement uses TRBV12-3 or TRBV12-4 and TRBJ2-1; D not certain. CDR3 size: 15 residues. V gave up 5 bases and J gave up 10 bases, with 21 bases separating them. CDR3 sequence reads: CASSGLGGPSREQFF. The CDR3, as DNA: TGTGCCAGCAGTGGTTTGGGCGGTCCTTCGAGGGAGCAGTTCTTC.

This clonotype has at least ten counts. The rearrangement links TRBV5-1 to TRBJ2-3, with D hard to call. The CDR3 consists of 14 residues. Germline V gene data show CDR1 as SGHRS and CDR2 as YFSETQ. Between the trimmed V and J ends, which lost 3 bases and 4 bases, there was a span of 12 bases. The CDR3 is CASSSDGSADTQYF. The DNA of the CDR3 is TGCGCCAGCAGCTCGGACGGTTCCGCAGATACGCAGTATTTT.

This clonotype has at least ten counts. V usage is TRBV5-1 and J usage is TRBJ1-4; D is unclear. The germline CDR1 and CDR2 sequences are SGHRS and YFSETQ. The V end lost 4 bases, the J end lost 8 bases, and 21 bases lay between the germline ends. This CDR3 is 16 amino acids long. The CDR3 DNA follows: TGCGCCAGCAGCCCGTGGGAGGGCTCCTTTATCGAAAAACTGTTTTTT. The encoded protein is CASSPWEGSFIEKLFF.

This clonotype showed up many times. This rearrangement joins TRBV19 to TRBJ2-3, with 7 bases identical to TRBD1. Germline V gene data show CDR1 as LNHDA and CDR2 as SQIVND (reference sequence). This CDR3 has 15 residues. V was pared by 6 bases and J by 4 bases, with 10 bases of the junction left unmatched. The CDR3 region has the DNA TGTGCCAGTAGGAAAACAGGGGTTCACCCAGATACGCAGTATTTT. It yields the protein CASRKTGVHPDTQYF.

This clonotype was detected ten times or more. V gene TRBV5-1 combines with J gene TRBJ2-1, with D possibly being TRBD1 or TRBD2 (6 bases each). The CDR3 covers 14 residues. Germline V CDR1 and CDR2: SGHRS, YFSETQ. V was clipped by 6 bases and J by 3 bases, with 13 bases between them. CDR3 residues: CASNGGTSYNEQFF. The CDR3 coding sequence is TGCGCCAGCAACGGCGGGACAAGCTACAATGAGCAGTTCTTC.

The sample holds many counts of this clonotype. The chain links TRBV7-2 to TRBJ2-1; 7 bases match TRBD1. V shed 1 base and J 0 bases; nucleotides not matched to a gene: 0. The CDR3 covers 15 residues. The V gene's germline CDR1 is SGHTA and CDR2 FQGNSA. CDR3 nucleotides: TGTGCCAGCAGCTTAGACAGGGGCTCCTACAATGAGCAGTTCTTC. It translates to CASSLDRGSYNEQFF.

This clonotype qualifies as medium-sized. CDR3 protein: CASSTQSYNEQFF. As DNA, the CDR3 is TGTGCCAGCAGCACCCAGTCGTACAATGAGCAGTTCTTC. V usage is TRBV7-6 and J usage is TRBJ2-1; D ambiguous. Germline V gene data show CDR1 as SGHVS and CDR2 as FNYEAQ. The CDR3 runs 13 residues. Trimming took 5 bases from V and 4 from J, leaving 9 bases between them.

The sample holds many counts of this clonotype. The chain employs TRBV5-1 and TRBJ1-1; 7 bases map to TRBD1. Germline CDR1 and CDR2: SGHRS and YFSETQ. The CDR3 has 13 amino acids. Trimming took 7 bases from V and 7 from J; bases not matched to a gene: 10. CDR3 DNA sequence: TGCGCCAGCCACTTAACAGGGGAGGGTGAAGCTTTCTTT. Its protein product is CASHLTGEGEAFF.

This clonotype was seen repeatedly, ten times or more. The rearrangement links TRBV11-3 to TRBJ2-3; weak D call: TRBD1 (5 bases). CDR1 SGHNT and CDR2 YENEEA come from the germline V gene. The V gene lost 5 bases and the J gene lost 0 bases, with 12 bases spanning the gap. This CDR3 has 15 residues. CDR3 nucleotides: TGTGCCAGCAGCACAGGTTACCCTAGCACAGATACGCAGTATTTT. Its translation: CASSTGYPSTDTQYF.

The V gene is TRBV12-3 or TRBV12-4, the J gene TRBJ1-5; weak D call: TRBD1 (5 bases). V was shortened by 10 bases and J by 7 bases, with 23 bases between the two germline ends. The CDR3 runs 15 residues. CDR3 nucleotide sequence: TGTGCCAACATTTTAGGTCGAGGGGATACGCAGCCCCAGCATTTT. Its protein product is CANILGRGDTQPQHF.

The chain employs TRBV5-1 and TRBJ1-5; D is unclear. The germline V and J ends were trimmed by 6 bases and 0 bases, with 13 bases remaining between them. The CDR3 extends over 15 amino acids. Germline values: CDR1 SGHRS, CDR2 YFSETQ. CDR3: CASIPDWSSNQPQHF. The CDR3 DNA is TGCGCCAGCATCCCGGACTGGTCTAGCAATCAGCCCCAGCATTTT. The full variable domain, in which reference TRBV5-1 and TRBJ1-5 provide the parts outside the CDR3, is KAGVTQTPRYLIKTRGQQVTLSCSPISGHRSVSWYQQTPGQGLQFLFEYFSETQRNKGNFPGRFSGRQFSNSRSEMNVSTLELGDSALYLCASIPDWSSNQPQHFGDGTRLSIL.

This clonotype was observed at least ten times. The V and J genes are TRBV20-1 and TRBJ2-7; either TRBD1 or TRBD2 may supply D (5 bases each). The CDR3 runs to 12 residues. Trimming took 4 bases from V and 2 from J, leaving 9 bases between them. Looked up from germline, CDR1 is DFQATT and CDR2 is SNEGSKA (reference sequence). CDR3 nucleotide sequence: TGCAGTGCTACCCCGGGACCCTACGAGCAGTACTTC. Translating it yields CSATPGPYEQYF.

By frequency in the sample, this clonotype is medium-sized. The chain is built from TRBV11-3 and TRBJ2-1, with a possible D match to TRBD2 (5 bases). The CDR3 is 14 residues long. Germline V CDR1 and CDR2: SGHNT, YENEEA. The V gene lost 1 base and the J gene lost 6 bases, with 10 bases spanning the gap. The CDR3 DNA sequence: TGTGCCAGCAGCTTAGTCGGCCGGGGCAATGAGCAGTTCTTC. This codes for CASSLVGRGNEQFF.

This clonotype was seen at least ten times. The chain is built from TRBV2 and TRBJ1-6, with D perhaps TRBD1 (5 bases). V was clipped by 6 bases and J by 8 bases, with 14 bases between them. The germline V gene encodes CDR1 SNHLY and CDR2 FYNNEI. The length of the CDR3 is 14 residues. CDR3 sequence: CASRQGWPDSPLHF. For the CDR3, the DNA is TGTGCCAGCAGGCAGGGCTGGCCCGATTCACCCCTCCACTTT.

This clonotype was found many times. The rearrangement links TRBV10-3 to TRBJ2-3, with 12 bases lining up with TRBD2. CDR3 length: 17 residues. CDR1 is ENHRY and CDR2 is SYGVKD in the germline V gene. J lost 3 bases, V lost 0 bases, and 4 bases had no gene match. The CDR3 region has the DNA TGTGCCATCAGTGAGTCCCTAGCGGGGGGGCCAACAGATACGCAGTATTTT. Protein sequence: CAISESLAGGPTDTQYF.

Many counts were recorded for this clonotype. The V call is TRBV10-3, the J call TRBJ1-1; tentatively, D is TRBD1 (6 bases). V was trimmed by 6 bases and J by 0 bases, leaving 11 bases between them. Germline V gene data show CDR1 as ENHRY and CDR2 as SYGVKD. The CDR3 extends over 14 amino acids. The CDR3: CAIRGTNLNTEAFF. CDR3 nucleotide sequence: TGTGCCATCAGGGGGACAAACTTGAACACTGAAGCTTTCTTT.

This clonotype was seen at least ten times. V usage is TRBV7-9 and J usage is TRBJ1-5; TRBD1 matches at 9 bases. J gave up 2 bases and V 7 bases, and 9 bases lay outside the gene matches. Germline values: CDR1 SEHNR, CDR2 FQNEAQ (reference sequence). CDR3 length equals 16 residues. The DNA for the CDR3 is TGTGCCAGCACCCTGGGGACAGGGTTTGGCAATCAGCCCCAGCATTTT. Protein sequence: CASTLGTGFGNQPQHF.

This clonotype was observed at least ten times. CDR3 protein: CASRMDPDQPQHF. The CDR3 nucleotides are TGCGCCAGCAGGATGGATCCCGATCAGCCCCAGCATTTT. The chain carries TRBV5-1 and TRBJ1-5; D unclear. The CDR3 loop spans 13 amino acids. V was trimmed by 5 bases and J by 5 bases, leaving 11 bases between them. Germline V lookup: CDR1 SGHRS, CDR2 YFSETQ.

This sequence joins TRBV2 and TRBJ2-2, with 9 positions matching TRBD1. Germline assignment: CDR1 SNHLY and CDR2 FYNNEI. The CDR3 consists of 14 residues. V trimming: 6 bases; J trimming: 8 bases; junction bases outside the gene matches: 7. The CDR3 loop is CASRTPGQGGELFF. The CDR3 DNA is TGTGCCAGCAGGACACCGGGACAGGGAGGGGAGCTGTTTTTT.